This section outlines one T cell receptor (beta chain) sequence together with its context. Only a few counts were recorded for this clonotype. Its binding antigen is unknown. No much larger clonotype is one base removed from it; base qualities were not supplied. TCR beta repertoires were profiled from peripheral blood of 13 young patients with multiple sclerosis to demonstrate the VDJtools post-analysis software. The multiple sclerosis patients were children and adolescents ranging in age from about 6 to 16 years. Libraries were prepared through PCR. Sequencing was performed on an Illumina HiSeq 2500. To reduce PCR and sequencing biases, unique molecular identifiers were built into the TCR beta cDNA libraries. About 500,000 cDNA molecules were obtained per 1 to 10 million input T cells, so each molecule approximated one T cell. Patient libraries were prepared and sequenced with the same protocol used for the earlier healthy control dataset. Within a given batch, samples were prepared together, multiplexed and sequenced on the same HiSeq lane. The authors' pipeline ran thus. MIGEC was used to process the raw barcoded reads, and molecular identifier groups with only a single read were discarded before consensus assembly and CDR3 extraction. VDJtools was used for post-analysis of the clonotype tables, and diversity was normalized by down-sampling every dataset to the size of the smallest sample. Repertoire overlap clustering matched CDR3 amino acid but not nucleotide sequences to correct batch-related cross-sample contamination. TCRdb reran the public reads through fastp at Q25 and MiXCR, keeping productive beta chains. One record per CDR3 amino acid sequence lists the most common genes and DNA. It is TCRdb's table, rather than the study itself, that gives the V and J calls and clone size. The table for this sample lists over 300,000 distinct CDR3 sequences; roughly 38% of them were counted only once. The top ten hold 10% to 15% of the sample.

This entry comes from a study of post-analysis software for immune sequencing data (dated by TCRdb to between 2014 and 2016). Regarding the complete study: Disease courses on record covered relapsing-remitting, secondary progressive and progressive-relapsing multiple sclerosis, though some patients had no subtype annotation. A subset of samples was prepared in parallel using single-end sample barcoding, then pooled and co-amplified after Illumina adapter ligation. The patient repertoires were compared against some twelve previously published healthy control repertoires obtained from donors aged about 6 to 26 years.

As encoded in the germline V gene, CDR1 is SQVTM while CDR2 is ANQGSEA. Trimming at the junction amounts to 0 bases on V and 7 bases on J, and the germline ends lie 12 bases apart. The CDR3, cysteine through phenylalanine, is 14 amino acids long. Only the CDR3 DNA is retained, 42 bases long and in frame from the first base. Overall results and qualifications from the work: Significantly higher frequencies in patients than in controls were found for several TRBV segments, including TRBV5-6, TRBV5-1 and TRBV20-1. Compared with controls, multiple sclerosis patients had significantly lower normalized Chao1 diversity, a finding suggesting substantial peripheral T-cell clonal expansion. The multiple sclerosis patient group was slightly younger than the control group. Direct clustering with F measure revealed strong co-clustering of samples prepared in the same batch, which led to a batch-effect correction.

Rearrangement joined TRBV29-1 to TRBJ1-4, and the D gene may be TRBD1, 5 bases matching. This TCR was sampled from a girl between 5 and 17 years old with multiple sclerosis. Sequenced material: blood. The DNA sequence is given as TGCAGCGTTGAAGATTGGGGACGGTCTGAAAAACTGTTTTTT. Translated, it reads CSVEDWGRSEKLFF.